Below, 29 T cell receptor beta chains from the same sample are listed, as sequenced in a study of beta chain features in type 1 diabetes (dated by TCRdb to 2016 to 2019). The library was produced with the immunoSEQ multiplex PCR assay. The entire amount of isolated RNA was reverse transcribed using the High Capacity cDNA Reverse Transcription Kit, so the sequenced TCRB transcripts were expressed ones. Held by TCRdb, this immuneACCESS table contains in-frame sequences only and omits some clones. Under half of the omission traces to an unresolved V gene where checked; the cause of the rest is unknown. Present in this sample are approximately 330,000 clones, 11% of which were seen just once. The ten most abundant clones make up about 0.015% of the sample. Sequenced input: naive CD4+ T cells from blood. This specimen's cell subset or site label, interpreted: true naive CD4+ T cells. The source of these receptors is a young woman in good health.

This clone has only a few counts. The chain joins TRBV30 to TRBJ1-1, with D hard to call. The CDR3 extends over 14 amino acids. Germline-derived CDR1 and CDR2 are GTSNPN and SVGIG (reference sequence). The V and J ends lost 8 bases and 4 bases respectively, with 20 bases between them. The DNA for the CDR3 is TGTGCCGACCAAGAGCAGAGACTGGCCACTGAAGCTTTCTTT. Translating it yields CADQEQRLATEAFF.

Only a few counts were recorded for this clone. This rearrangement joins TRBV7-9 to TRBJ2-2; 9 bases fit TRBD1. The junction had 4 bases not matched to a gene; V was cut back by 5 bases and J by 3 bases. This CDR3 is 15 amino acids long. Germline V gene data show CDR1 as SEHNR and CDR2 as FQNEAQ (reference sequence). CDR3 sequence: CASSPGQGDTGELFF. In DNA, the CDR3 is TGTGCCAGCAGCCCGGGACAGGGAGACACCGGGGAGCTGTTTTTT.

This clone was seen a handful of times. In DNA, the CDR3 is TGTGCCAGCAGCGCCTCTCGCGACTATACTGAAGCTTTCTTT. This encodes CASSASRDYTEAFF. J is TRBJ1-1 and V is TRBV7-2, with D uncertain. This CDR3 has 14 residues. V dropped 5 bases and J dropped 5 bases, with 15 bases sitting between them. Germline values: CDR1 SGHTA, CDR2 FQGNSA.

The J gene is TRBJ2-3, the V gene TRBV9; D uncertain. The germline gives CDR1 SGDLS, CDR2 YYNGEE. The CDR3 is 16 residues long. Trimming left V 4 bases short and J 4 bases short, with 19 bases between. DNA for the CDR3: TGTGCCAGCAGCATCCTCACCCCCCCCGCGCCAGATACGCAGTATTTT. Protein sequence: CASSILTPPAPDTQYF.

This clone was seen only a few times. The CDR3 reads CASSLFEFGTRPNEQFF. DNA for the CDR3: TGTGCCAGCAGCTTATTTGAGTTCGGGACTCGGCCCAATGAGCAGTTCTTC. The J gene is TRBJ2-1, the V gene TRBV7-9, with D possibly matching TRBD2 (6 bases). This CDR3 contains 17 residues. With 2 bases removed from V and 6 bases from J, the gap between germline ends came to 20 bases. CDR1 is SEHNR, CDR2 FQNEAQ, per germline (reference sequence).

This clone was picked up a small number of times. V usage is TRBV18 and J usage is TRBJ2-4; weak D call: TRBD2 (5 bases). The CDR3 length is 16 residues. Germline CDR1 reads KGHSH; CDR2 reads LQKENI. The V end lost 2 bases, the J end lost 0 bases, and 11 bases lay between the germline ends. The CDR3 sequence: CASSPEGRLAKNIQYF. DNA for the CDR3: TGTGCCAGCTCACCAGAGGGCAGGTTAGCCAAAAACATTCAGTACTTC.

This clone has just a few counts. The V and J genes are TRBV18 and TRBJ1-5, with TRBD1 identical over 8 bases. V lost 2 bases to trimming and J lost 5 bases; unmatched junction nucleotides: 11. The CDR3 runs 17 residues. CDR1 is KGHSH, CDR2 LQKENI, per germline. Written as DNA, the CDR3 is TGTGCCAGCTCACCAACCCGACAGGGGTTACAGGATCAGCCCCAGCATTTT. This translates into CASSPTRQGLQDQPQHF.

This clone was detected a few times. The V and J genes are TRBV5-4 and TRBJ2-7; 14 bases are shared with TRBD2. The CDR3 runs 15 residues. Per the germline V gene, CDR1 is SGHNT and CDR2 is YYREEE (reference sequence). J gave up 6 bases and V 4 bases, and 6 bases lay outside the gene matches. The chain's CDR3 is CASSRGTSGSREQYF. The CDR3 DNA reads as TGTGCCAGCAGCCGAGGGACTAGCGGGAGTCGCGAGCAGTACTTC.

This clone was observed a few times. The J gene is TRBJ1-5, the V gene TRBV4-2; 9 bases match TRBD1. Germline V gene sequence: CDR1 LGHNA, CDR2 YNFKEQ. This CDR3 contains 17 residues. V gave up 6 bases and J gave up 4 bases; unmatched junction bases: 13. DNA of the CDR3: TGTGCCAGCAGTAAAGGGTTGGACAGGGGTCTGAATCAGCCCCAGCATTTT. It is translated as CASSKGLDRGLNQPQHF.

This clone appeared a few times. The chain is built from TRBV9 and TRBJ2-7, with 11 nucleotides matching TRBD2. CDR3 size: 16 residues. The V segment lost 3 bases and the J segment 4 bases; nucleotides outside the gene matches: 9. Germline CDR1 and CDR2: SGDLS and YYNGEE. The CDR3 DNA reads as TGTGCCAGCAGCGCGGCACCGGGACTAGCGGATTACGAGCAGTACTTC. Protein product: CASSAAPGLADYEQYF.

This clone has more than one count but fewer than ten. The J gene is TRBJ1-3, the V gene TRBV29-1; tentatively, D is TRBD1 (6 bases). This CDR3 comprises 14 residues. With 4 bases removed from V and 4 bases from J, the gap between germline ends came to 14 bases. Germline values: CDR1 SQVTM, CDR2 ANQGSEA. The CDR3 region is CSVVIQGAGNTIYF. The CDR3 region has the DNA TGCAGCGTTGTAATACAGGGCGCCGGAAACACCATATATTTT.

The V call is TRBV28, the J call TRBJ2-4, with 7 bases lining up with TRBD1. Germline V CDR1 and CDR2: MDHEN, SYDVKM. J gave up 0 bases and V 6 bases, and 8 bases lay outside the gene matches. The length of the CDR3 is 16 residues. This CDR3 reads CASSGGQVLAKNIQYF. CDR3 sequence (DNA): TGTGCCAGCAGCGGAGGACAGGTACTAGCCAAAAACATTCAGTACTTC.

The chain recombines TRBV19 with TRBJ1-1; the D is unclear. Germline V gene lookup returns CDR1 LNHDA and CDR2 SQIVND (reference sequence). The CDR3 is 16 residues long. Trimming cost V 7 bases and J 4 bases, with 22 bases left between them. In DNA, the CDR3 is TGTGCCAGTACTCCCCCCGGGAGACGACGGTTCACTGAAGCTTTCTTT. Encoded protein: CASTPPGRRRFTEAFF.

The chain has TRBV6-1 and TRBJ1-5, with a tentative D call TRBD1 (6 bases). The CDR3 is 16 amino acids. Germline V gene sequence: CDR1 MNHNS, CDR2 SASEGT. Trimming took off 3 bases at V and 0 bases at J, with 12 bases between the two ends. The CDR3 loop is CASSEGGTISNQPQHF. CDR3 nucleotides: TGTGCCAGCAGTGAGGGGGGGACAATTAGCAATCAGCCCCAGCATTTT.

This chain joins TRBV5-1 and TRBJ2-5, with D maybe TRBD2 (6 bases). The V end lost 0 bases, the J end lost 1 base, and 13 bases lay between the germline ends. CDR1 and CDR2 from the germline V gene are SGHRS and YFSETQ. The CDR3 consists of 16 residues. The CDR3, as DNA: TGCGCCAGCAGCTTGGCTTTAGCGGAGACCCAAGAGACCCAGTACTTC. This translates into CASSLALAETQETQYF.

This chain uses TRBV27 with TRBJ1-2, with 7 positions matching TRBD1. The CDR3 spans 15 residues. J lost 2 bases, V lost 5 bases, and 8 bases had no gene match. The germline gives CDR1 MNHEY, CDR2 SMNVEV (reference sequence). The CDR3: CASSTRGQENYGYTF. As DNA, the CDR3 is TGTGCCAGCAGTACACGAGGACAGGAAAACTATGGCTACACCTTC.

The J gene is TRBJ2-7, the V gene TRBV28; the D gene is possibly TRBD2 (5 bases). Per germline, CDR1 MDHEN and CDR2 SYDVKM. With 3 bases removed from V and 0 bases from J, the gap between germline ends came to 9 bases. This CDR3 has 14 residues. The DNA of the CDR3 is TGTGCCAGCAGTTTCTCGGGGAACTCCTACGAGCAGTACTTC. Encoded protein: CASSFSGNSYEQYF.

The chain couples TRBV11-2 to TRBJ2-5; a possible D gene is TRBD2 (5 bases). Germline CDR1 SGHAT, CDR2 FQNNGV. The V end was cut by 7 bases, the J end by 8 bases, with 11 bases between. CDR3 size: 11 residues. The CDR3 DNA follows: TGTGCCAGCAACCCCGGAGGAACCCAGTACTTC. It encodes CASNPGGTQYF.

This clone has just a few counts. The rearrangement uses TRBV25-1 and TRBJ2-2; 8 bases fit TRBD2. Trimming cost V 6 bases and J 5 bases; bases outside gene matches: 14. The CDR3 totals 17 residues. Germline V gene sequence: CDR1 MGHDK, CDR2 SYGVNS. CDR3: CASRVGFGRAGTGELFF. The CDR3 DNA reads as TGTGCCAGCAGAGTAGGTTTCGGGAGGGCCGGGACCGGGGAGCTGTTTTTT.

The chain is built from TRBV6-1 and TRBJ2-3; TRBD2 matches at 9 bases. Germline-derived CDR1 and CDR2 are MNHNS and SASEGT. The CDR3 contains 15 residues. Trimming took 6 bases from V and 2 from J; bases not matched to a gene: 6. The CDR3 DNA sequence: TGTGCCAGCAGGAAGACTAGCGGAAACACAGATACGCAGTATTTT. Translating gives CASRKTSGNTDTQYF.

The gene calls are TRBV6-1 and TRBJ2-1; 8 positions agree with TRBD1. The CDR3 extends over 15 amino acids. CDR1 and CDR2 from the germline V gene are MNHNS and SASEGT. V was clipped by 3 bases and J by 12 bases; unmatched bases: 13. CDR3 in DNA: TGTGCCAGCAGTGAGATGGCAGGGGGCGAATACCGGCAGTTCTTC. Amino acids: CASSEMAGGEYRQFF.

In the case of this clone: In the same sample, other DNA sequences code for this CDR3. This sequence joins TRBV7-3 and TRBJ2-1; 7 bases line up with TRBD2. Germline values: CDR1 SGHTA, CDR2 FQGTGA. V lost 5 bases, J lost 3 bases, and 7 bases stayed unmatched. The CDR3 runs to 15 residues. The CDR3 DNA sequence: TGTGCCAGCAGCCCCAGAGGCGGGAGCTACAATGAGCAGTTCTTC. Translating it yields CASSPRGGSYNEQFF.

This clone has a handful of counts. The rearrangement links TRBV28 to TRBJ1-5; no firm D call. Trimming removed 4 bases at V and 5 bases at J, with 12 bases between. Germline CDR1 and CDR2: MDHEN and SYDVKM. The CDR3 sequence is 14 residues long. In DNA form, the CDR3 reads TGTGCCAGCAGTTCTCACACCGAAGATCAGCCCCAGCATTTT. This gives the protein CASSSHTEDQPQHF.

This clone was observed a few times. The chain has TRBV30 and TRBJ2-4, with D unclear. The germline V and J ends were trimmed by 3 bases and 0 bases, with 12 bases remaining between them. Germline lookup yields CDR1 GTSNPN and CDR2 SVGIG (reference sequence). The CDR3 totals 15 residues. CDR3: CAWSARHLAKNIQYF. The CDR3 region has the DNA TGTGCCTGGAGCGCTCGACACCTAGCCAAAAACATTCAGTACTTC.

The V call is TRBV9, the J call TRBJ2-7, with D unclear. The germline CDR1 and CDR2 sequences are SGDLS and YYNGEE. This CDR3 comprises 14 residues. The germline V and J ends were trimmed by 5 bases and 1 base, with 13 bases remaining between them. This CDR3 reads CASSATSPSYEQYF. Written as DNA, the CDR3 is TGTGCCAGCAGTGCCACGAGTCCTTCCTACGAGCAGTACTTC.

V is TRBV7-2 and J is TRBJ2-5; no firm D call. Germline V gene sequence: CDR1 SGHTA, CDR2 FQGNSA. The ends were cut back, 3 bases at V and 5 bases at J, with 4 bases in the middle. The CDR3 totals 11 residues. The CDR3 loop reads CASSFSETQYF. The CDR3 DNA is TGTGCCAGCAGCTTTTCGGAGACCCAGTACTTC.

The chain uses TRBV5-1 and TRBJ2-5; 7 bases match TRBD2. Germline V gene sequence: CDR1 SGHRS, CDR2 YFSETQ. This CDR3 has 14 residues. After removal of 1 base from V and 5 bases from J, the junction contained 5 bases not matched to a gene. DNA for the CDR3: TGCGCCAGCAGCTTGTTGCGGGGGAGTGAGACCCAGTACTTC. It yields the protein CASSLLRGSETQYF.

J is TRBJ2-5 and V is TRBV11-2; TRBD2 matches 7 bases. The CDR3 spans 16 residues. V shed 2 bases, J shed 0 bases, and the junction held 6 bases outside the gene matches. Germline V gene lookup returns CDR1 SGHAT and CDR2 FQNNGV. This CDR3 is CASSLRRGTNQETQYF. The CDR3 bases are TGTGCCAGCAGCTTACGTCGCGGGACTAACCAAGAGACCCAGTACTTC.

The rearrangement links TRBV27 to TRBJ1-1; the match to TRBD1 covers 7 bases. Per germline, CDR1 MNHEY and CDR2 SMNVEV (reference sequence). J lost 1 base, V lost 7 bases, and 21 bases had no gene match. The CDR3 loop spans 19 amino acids. The CDR3, as DNA: TGTGCCAGCATGAACCGACAACCGGGACAGAGCTTTGGGAACACTGAAGCTTTCTTT. Translating it yields CASMNRQPGQSFGNTEAFF.